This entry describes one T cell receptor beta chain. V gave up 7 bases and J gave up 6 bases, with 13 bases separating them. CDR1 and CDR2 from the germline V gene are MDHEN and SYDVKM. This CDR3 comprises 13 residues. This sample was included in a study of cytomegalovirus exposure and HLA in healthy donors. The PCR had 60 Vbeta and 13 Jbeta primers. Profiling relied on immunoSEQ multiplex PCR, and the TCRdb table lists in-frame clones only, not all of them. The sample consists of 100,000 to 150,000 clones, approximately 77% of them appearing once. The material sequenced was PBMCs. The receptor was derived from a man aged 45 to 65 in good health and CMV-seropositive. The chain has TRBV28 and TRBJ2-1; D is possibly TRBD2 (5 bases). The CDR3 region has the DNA TGTGCCAGCACCCCCTCCGGGGTCAATGAGCAGTTCTTC. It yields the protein CASTPSGVNEQFF. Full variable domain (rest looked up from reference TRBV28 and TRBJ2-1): DVKVTQSSRYLVKRTGEKVFLECVQDMDHENMFWYRQDPGLGLRLIYFSYDVKMKEKGDIPEGYSVSREKKERFSLILESASTNQTSMYLCASTPSGVNEQFFGPGTRLTVL.